This T cell receptor beta chain was recorded in a study of T-cell memory formation after mild COVID-19. Note on this clonotype: Its antigen is unknown.

Study-level findings and limits: Those CD4+ clones that contracted were mainly in CM and EM (CD8+ ones in EMRA). Researchers found some responding clones in pre-infection memory, a sign that cross-reactive memory joined. Clones shrinking from day 15 to 85 showed even CD4/CD8 mixes; later expanders tilted CD4+.

The CDR3 has 17 residues. CDR1 SGHVS and CDR2 FNYEAQ come from the germline V gene. With 2 bases removed from V and 0 bases from J, the gap between germline ends came to 14 bases. In TCRdb, the 5' RACE reads were re-called with MiXCR into one record per CDR3 protein. Among under 150,000 distinct CDR3 sequences listed, roughly 20% were seen once. This TCR came from a young man who had mild COVID-19 (a few samples of this study predate the infection). Cell type and time point are not known. Material: PBMCs or a T cell subset sorted from them (not recorded which). The chain joins TRBV7-6 to TRBJ1-3; maybe TRBD1 (5 bases). The CDR3 sequence is CASSLTDTTYSGNTIYF. The CDR3 region has the DNA TGTGCCAGCAGCTTAACGGACACTACTTACTCTGGAAACACCATATATTTT.